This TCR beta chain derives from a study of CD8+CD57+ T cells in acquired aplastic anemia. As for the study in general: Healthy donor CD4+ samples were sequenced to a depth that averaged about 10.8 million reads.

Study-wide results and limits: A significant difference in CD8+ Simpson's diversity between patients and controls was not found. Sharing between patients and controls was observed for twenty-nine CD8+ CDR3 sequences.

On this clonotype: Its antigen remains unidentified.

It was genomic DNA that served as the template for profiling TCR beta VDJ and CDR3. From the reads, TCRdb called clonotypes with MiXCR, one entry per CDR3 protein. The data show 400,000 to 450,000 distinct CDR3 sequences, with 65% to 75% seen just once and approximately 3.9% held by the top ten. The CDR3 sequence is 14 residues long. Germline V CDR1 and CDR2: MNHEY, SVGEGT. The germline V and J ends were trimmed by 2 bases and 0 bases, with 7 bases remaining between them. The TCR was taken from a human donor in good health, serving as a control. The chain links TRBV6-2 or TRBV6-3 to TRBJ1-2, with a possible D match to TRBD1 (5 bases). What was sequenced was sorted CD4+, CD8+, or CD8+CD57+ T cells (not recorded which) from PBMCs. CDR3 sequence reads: CASSYGGPNYGYTF. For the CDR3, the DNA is TGTGCCAGCAGTTACGGGGGACCTAACTATGGCTACACCTTC.